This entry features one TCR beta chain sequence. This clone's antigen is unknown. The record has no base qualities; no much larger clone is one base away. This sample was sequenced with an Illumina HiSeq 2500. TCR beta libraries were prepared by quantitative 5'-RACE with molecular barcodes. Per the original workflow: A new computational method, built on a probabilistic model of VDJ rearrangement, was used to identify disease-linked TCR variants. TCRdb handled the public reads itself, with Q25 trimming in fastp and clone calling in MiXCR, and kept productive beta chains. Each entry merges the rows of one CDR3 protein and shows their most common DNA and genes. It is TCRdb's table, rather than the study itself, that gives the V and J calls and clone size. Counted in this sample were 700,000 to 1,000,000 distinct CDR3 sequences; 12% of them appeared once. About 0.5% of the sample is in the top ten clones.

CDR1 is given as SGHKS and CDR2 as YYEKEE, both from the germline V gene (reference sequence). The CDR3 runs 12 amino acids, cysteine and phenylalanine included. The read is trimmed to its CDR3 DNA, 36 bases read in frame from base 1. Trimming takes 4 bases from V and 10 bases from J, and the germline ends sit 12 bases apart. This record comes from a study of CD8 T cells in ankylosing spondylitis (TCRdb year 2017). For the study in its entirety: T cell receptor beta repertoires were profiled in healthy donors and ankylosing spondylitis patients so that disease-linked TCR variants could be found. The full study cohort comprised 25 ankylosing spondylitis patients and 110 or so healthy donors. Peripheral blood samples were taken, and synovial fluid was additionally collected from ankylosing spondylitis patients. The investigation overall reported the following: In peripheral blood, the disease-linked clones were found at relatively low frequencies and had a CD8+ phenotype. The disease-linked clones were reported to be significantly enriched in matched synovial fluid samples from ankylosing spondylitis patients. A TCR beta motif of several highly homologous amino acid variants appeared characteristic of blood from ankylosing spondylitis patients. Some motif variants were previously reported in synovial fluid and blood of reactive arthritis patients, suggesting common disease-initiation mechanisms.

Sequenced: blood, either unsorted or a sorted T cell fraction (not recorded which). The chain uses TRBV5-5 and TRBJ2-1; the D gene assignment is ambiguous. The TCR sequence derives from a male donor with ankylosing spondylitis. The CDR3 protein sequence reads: CASSPFLEEQFF. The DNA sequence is TGTGCCAGCAGCCCCTTTCTTGAGGAGCAGTTCTTC.